This record covers a single T cell receptor (beta chain). Its antigen is not known. Germline assignment: CDR1 SGHNT and CDR2 YENEEA. This CDR3 has 14 amino acids. Trimming shortened V by 5 bases and J by 8 bases, and 17 bases separated the two germline ends. The method was immunoSEQ multiplex PCR; TCRdb's version includes in-frame clones alone and lacks a portion of them. The sample shows 3,500 to 5,500 clones, 85% to 90% of them seen only once. The data stem from a study of chemoradiotherapy in HPV16-positive cancers. Notes on the study in general: Candidate HPV-specific clones and E7-related TCR motifs grew in tumor during treatment. HPV-responsive T-cell expansion during chemoradiotherapy was linked to improved recurrence-free survival in HPV16-positive patients.

Sampling was conducted from a patient who underwent chemoradiotherapy. The sequence came from a human donor with HPV-associated anogenital cancer. The gene calls are TRBV11-3 and TRBJ2-3; maybe TRBD2 (6 bases). In nucleotides, the CDR3 is TGTGCCAGCAGCGCAAGGGACTCCCCGGGTACGCAGTATTTT. This encodes CASSARDSPGTQYF.